This T cell receptor beta chain was retrieved from a study of blood T cell repertoires in COVID-19. V shed 5 bases, J shed 4 bases, and the junction held 10 bases outside the gene matches. CDR1 is SGHNT, CDR2 YENEEA, per germline. This CDR3 is 15 amino acids long. Assay: immunoSEQ multiplex PCR; the TCRdb copy retains only in-frame clones and omits some. The sample holds about 260,000 clones; roughly 83% are singletons and the top ten take 3.5% to 5.5%. Sequencing was performed on peripheral blood. The sequence came from a man aged 55 to 70 who had recovered from COVID-19. J is TRBJ1-1 and V is TRBV11-3, with 7 bases lining up with TRBD1. The CDR3 is CASSASGTAGTEAFF. In DNA, the CDR3 is TGTGCCAGCAGCGCATCCGGGACAGCGGGCACTGAAGCTTTCTTT.